One and the same sample provided the 5 T cell receptor beta chains below, sequenced in a study of T cells in women clearing cervical HPV infection. Sequencing used immunoSEQ multiplex PCR; TCRdb keeps in-frame clones, though not all of them. The table for this sample gives under 45,000 clones. Material for sequencing was blood buffy coat. These receptors all stem from a woman between 18 and 70 years old with a cervical HPV16 infection that either progressed to CIN3+ or cleared (not recorded which).

To note about this clone: The CDR3 end falls 3 residues outside the read, so it is completed with the germline J gene. The V and J genes are TRBV6-4 and TRBJ2-3; no reliable D call. This CDR3 has 13 residues. CDR1 and CDR2 (germline): MRHNA, SNTAGT. The ends were cut back, 2 bases at V and 6 bases at J, with 9 bases in the middle. CDR3: CASSDTNLDTQYF. The part of the CDR3 DNA that was read is TGTGCCAGCAGTGACACAAACCTGGATACG.

In regard to this clone: The observed sequence ends 3 residues before the CDR3 terminus, with the missing tail filled in from the germline J gene. V usage is TRBV10-1 and J usage is TRBJ1-4; D is undetermined. CDR1 is WNHNN and CDR2 is SYGVQD in the germline V gene (reference sequence). Trimming left V 5 bases short and J 4 bases short, with 11 bases between. The CDR3 runs 14 residues. The covered CDR3 bases are TGCGCCAGCAGTTCGGGGTCCGGTAATGAAAAA. This sequence encodes CASSSGSGNEK. The full CDR3 reads CASSSGSGNEKLFF.

For this clone: The read terminates 3 residues ahead of where the CDR3 ends, so the germline J gene completes it. J is TRBJ1-1 and V is TRBV20-1; 12 bases align to TRBD1. This CDR3 comprises 12 residues. Germline assignment: CDR1 DFQATT and CDR2 SNEGSKA (reference sequence). This CDR3 reads CSAAGQGAGAFF. Incomplete CDR3 DNA: TGCAGTGCTGCGGGACAGGGGGCAGGA.

The CDR3 here is CASSRTVEAFF. Incomplete CDR3 DNA: TGTGCCAGCAGCCGGACAGTTGAA. The chain couples TRBV2 to TRBJ1-1; perhaps TRBD1 as D (6 bases). Read coverage stops 3 residues before the CDR3 terminus; the germline J gene supplies the remainder. CDR3 length: 11 residues. Trimming stripped 6 bases from V and 7 bases from J, with 9 bases between. The V gene's germline CDR1 is SNHLY and CDR2 FYNNEI.

A word on this clone: The observed sequence ends 3 residues before the CDR3 terminus, with the missing tail filled in from the germline J gene. The rearrangement joins TRBV7-9 to TRBJ1-1; 7 bases are a match to TRBD1. Germline V lookup: CDR1 SEHNR, CDR2 FQNEAQ (reference sequence). The trim removed 5 bases at V and 4 bases at J, leaving 4 bases unmatched. The CDR3 totals 13 residues. The part of the CDR3 DNA that was read is TGTGCCAGCAGCCGACAGGGAGTCACTGAA. Residues: CASSRQGVTE. The CDR3 reads in full as CASSRQGVTEAFF.